Listed below are T cell receptor beta chains from one sample, sequenced in a study of graft-versus-host responses after intestinal transplantation. Clones were sequenced by immunoSEQ multiplex PCR, and TCRdb holds only the in-frame ones, with some missing. Here the sample spans tens of thousands of clones, around 90% being singletons. The sample was PBMCs, taken 26 days after transplant. These receptors came from a human patient who received an intestinal transplant, so some T cells may come from the graft donor. The CDR3 runs from the conserved cysteine through the conserved F or W. The order of the fields is clone size, D gene, J gene, V gene, CDR3 DNA, CDR3 protein. D genes are given only for firm matches. Size tells how often a clone was seen (once, few, many) or the class of an expanded clone, and some rows leave it out.

NA NA TRBJ1-5 TRBV27 TGTGCCAGCAGTTTTACAGGAAAGGGGGGCAATCAGCCCCAGCATTTT CASSFTGKGGNQPQHF
NA TRBD2 TRBJ2-5 TRBV9 TGTGCCAGCAGCGTAGATGGTCCGGGAGGGACTAAAGAGACCCAGTACTTC CASSVDGPGGTKETQYF
NA TRBD1 TRBJ1-5 TRBV27 TGTGCCACCGGGGACAGGGCCATTCAGCCCCAGCATTTT CATGDRAIQPQHF
NA NA TRBJ2-3 TRBV29-1 TGCAGCGTTGAAGGGGGGGGGCCCGGCACAGATACGCAGTATTTT CSVEGGGPGTDTQYF
NA NA TRBJ2-7 TRBV28 TGTGCCAGCTCCGCTGGGCCAACCTACGAGCAGTACTTC CASSAGPTYEQYF
once NA TRBJ1-1 TRBV19 TGTGCCACCGCTACAGAGAACACTGAAGCTTTCTTT CATATENTEAFF
NA TRBD1 TRBJ1-1 TRBV5-6 TGTGCCAGCATAGACAGGGGTGAAGCTTTCTTT CASIDRGEAFF
NA TRBD1 TRBJ1-5 TRBV2 TGTGCCAGCAGTGATGTGGGACAGTTAAACAATCAGCCCCAGCATTTT CASSDVGQLNNQPQHF
NA NA TRBJ2-1 TRBV7-9 TGTGCCAGCACCTACCCCCGCAGGGGGGATGAGCAGTTCTTC CASTYPRRGDEQFF
once TRBD1 TRBJ1-4 TRBV4-3 TGCGCCAGCAGCCAAGACGGGACAGCTAATGAAAAACTGTTTTTT CASSQDGTANEKLFF
NA NA TRBJ2-7 TRBV7-6 TGTGCCAGCAGCTCCTCCGACAGCTACGAGCAGTACTTC CASSSSDSYEQYF
NA NA TRBJ2-5 TRBV9 TGTGCCAGCAGCGTAGTCGGAGGCGCGGAGACCCAGTACTTC CASSVVGGAETQYF
NA NA TRBJ2-6 TRBV28 TGTGCCAGCAGTCTTCAGGGGCTTGCCCTCTCTGGGGCCAACGTCCTGACTTTC CASSLQGLALSGANVLTF
NA NA TRBJ1-1 TRBV5-4 TGTGCCAGCAGCGTGCACAAGGCTTTCTTT CASSVHKAFF
NA NA TRBJ2-2 TRBV5-6 TGTGCCAGCAGCTTGAGTTTCCGGCTAGCAGGGGACACCGGGGAGCTGTTTTTT CASSLSFRLAGDTGELFF
NA NA TRBJ2-1 TRBV5-1 TGCGCCAGCAGCTTGGCAGACTCCTACAATGAGCAGTTCTTC CASSLADSYNEQFF
NA NA TRBJ1-1 TRBV27 TGTGCCAGCAGCCCCGCGGCAGGGAGCGGGGAAGCTTTCTTT CASSPAAGSGEAFF
NA NA TRBJ2-1 TRBV28 TGTGCCAGCAGTTTTGCACAGACGGATGAGCAGTTCTTC CASSFAQTDEQFF
NA NA TRBJ1-1 TRBV30 TGTGCCTGGCTAGACCCCACTGAAGCTTTCTTT CAWLDPTEAFF
NA NA TRBJ2-5 TRBV2 TGTGCCAGCAGCACCCAGGGGAGGGGTGAAGAGACCCAGTACTTC CASSTQGRGEETQYF
once NA TRBJ1-4 TRBV7-2 TGTGCCAGCAGCTTAGGAGCCGGGGGTAAGCCGGAAAAGCTGTTTTTT CASSLGAGGKPEKLFF
NA NA TRBJ2-2 TRBV30 TGTGCCTGGAGTTCTGGGGGGACCGGGGAGCTGTTTTTT CAWSSGGTGELFF
NA NA TRBJ1-6 TRBV6-5 TGTGCCAGCAGTTATGACACAGGGTCGTCACCCCTCCACTTT CASSYDTGSSPLHF
NA NA TRBJ1-1 TRBV10-3 TGTGCCATCAGTGACCCGGGACACTTTGTCATGAACACTGAAGCTTTCTTT CAISDPGHFVMNTEAFF
NA NA TRBJ2-5 TRBV19 TGTGCCAGTAGTATTGGACTTAGCCAAGAGACCCAGTACTTC CASSIGLSQETQYF
NA TRBD1 TRBJ2-7 TRBV29-1 TGCAGCGTTGAAGTGGACAGGGGCCACGAGCAGTACTTC CSVEVDRGHEQYF
NA NA TRBJ2-1 TRBV6-6 TGTGCCAGCACTCCGGGACTTCCCAATGAGCAGTTCTTC CASTPGLPNEQFF
once NA TRBJ1-1 TRBV19 TGTGCCAGTAGTATCCTGGGAGGCAACTATGAAGCTTTCTTT CASSILGGNYEAFF
NA NA TRBJ2-1 TRBV6-7 TGTGCCAGCAGTTACTCGACCAATCTAAAGCGGTTCTTC CASSYSTNLKRFF
NA NA TRBJ1-4 TRBV6-6 TGTGCCAGCAGTTCCCCAGACAGAACTAATGAAAAACTGTTTTTT CASSSPDRTNEKLFF
once TRBD1 TRBJ2-1 TRBV5-4 TGTGCCAGCAGCTCCCTACGACAGGGGGCTTACAATGAGCAGTTCTTC CASSSLRQGAYNEQFF
NA TRBD2 TRBJ2-1 TRBV9 TGTGCCAGCAGCGTAGAACCCCCGGGAGGTAGGCCCAATGAGCAGTTCTTC CASSVEPPGGRPNEQFF
NA NA TRBJ1-2 TRBV19 TGTGCCAGCCTGGTAGCCCCCTATGGCTACACCTTC CASLVAPYGYTF
few NA TRBJ2-7 TRBV19 TGTGCCAGTAGTATGGTCCTTAGCGGCAGCTCCTACGAGCAGTACTTC CASSMVLSGSSYEQYF
NA TRBD2 TRBJ2-3 TRBV5-1 TGCGCCAGCAGCTTGGCGGCTAGCGGGGTGGATACGCAGTATTTT CASSLAASGVDTQYF
NA NA TRBJ1-5 TRBV4-2 TGTGCCAGCAGCCTATCCCCAGGGGATAGCAATCAGCCCCAGCATTTT CASSLSPGDSNQPQHF
once NA TRBJ2-7 TRBV9 TGTGCCAGCAGCGTAGCTACCTCCGGCGAGCAGTACTTC CASSVATSGEQYF
once TRBD1 TRBJ1-6 TRBV5-6 TGTGCCAGCAGCTTGGGGACAGGCGGTTCACCCCTCCACTTT CASSLGTGGSPLHF
NA TRBD1 TRBJ1-4 TRBV28 TGTGCCAGCAGGCGGGACAGGGATGGACCTGAAAAACTGTTTTTT CASRRDRDGPEKLFF
NA NA TRBJ1-1 TRBV2 TGTGCCAGCAGTGAAGGAGGGCTGAACACTGAAGCTTTCTTT CASSEGGLNTEAFF
NA TRBD1 TRBJ1-1 TRBV7-9 TGTGCCAGCAGTTACGAAGTTGGACAGGGCAACACTGAAGCTTTCTTT CASSYEVGQGNTEAFF
NA NA TRBJ2-1 TRBV30 TGTGCCTGGATAAGAAGAGAGGCGCCTCTGCTCTACAATGAGCAGTTCTTC CAWIRREAPLLYNEQFF
NA NA TRBJ1-5 TRBV5-1 TGCGCCAGCACCCCCGCGGGGGGTCAGCCCCAGCATTTT CASTPAGGQPQHF
NA TRBD1 TRBJ2-3 TRBV4-2 TGTGCCAGCAGCCAAGACGGGGTGCGACAGATGGGCAGGGGGTCAGATACGCAGTATTTT CASSQDGVRQMGRGSDTQYF
NA TRBD1 TRBJ2-7 TRBV11-1 TGTGCCAGCAGCCCGGGCAGGGGGCCCTACGAGCAGTACTTC CASSPGRGPYEQYF
once NA TRBJ2-1 TRBV9 TGTGCCAGCAGCGTAGGTGGTAGCGAGGGCAATGAGCAGTTCTTC CASSVGGSEGNEQFF
NA TRBD2 TRBJ2-3 TRBV7-3 TGTGCCAGCAGCTCCGAGGGACTACCCCCACAAGATACGCAGTATTTT CASSSEGLPPQDTQYF
NA TRBD2 TRBJ2-1 TRBV30 TGTGCCTGGAGTCCTCTAGCGGGGGTCCTCTACAATGAGCAGTTCTTC CAWSPLAGVLYNEQFF